This T cell receptor (beta chain) appears in the sequencing data of a study of CD8 T cells in Susac syndrome. This CDR3 comprises 13 residues. Germline values: CDR1 KGHDR, CDR2 SFDVKD. With 7 bases clipped from V and 1 base from J, the junction kept 3 bases outside the gene matches. Reverse transcription of roughly 0.5 to 1 ug RNA was performed with random hexamers. TCRdb re-analysed the immunoSEQ multiplex PCR reads in MiXCR, keeping a single row per CDR3 protein. The top ten clones hold 0.093% of a sample with 150,000 to 250,000 distinct CDR3 sequences, around 96% of them seen once. The chain recombines TRBV24-1 with TRBJ2-7; 7 bases agree with TRBD2. This TCR derives from a human donor with multiple sclerosis. Sequencing was done on a sample of CD4+ T cells from PBMCs. The CDR3 bases are TGTGCCACCAGCGGGGGGATGTCCTACGAGCAGTACTTC. Its translation: CATSGGMSYEQYF.